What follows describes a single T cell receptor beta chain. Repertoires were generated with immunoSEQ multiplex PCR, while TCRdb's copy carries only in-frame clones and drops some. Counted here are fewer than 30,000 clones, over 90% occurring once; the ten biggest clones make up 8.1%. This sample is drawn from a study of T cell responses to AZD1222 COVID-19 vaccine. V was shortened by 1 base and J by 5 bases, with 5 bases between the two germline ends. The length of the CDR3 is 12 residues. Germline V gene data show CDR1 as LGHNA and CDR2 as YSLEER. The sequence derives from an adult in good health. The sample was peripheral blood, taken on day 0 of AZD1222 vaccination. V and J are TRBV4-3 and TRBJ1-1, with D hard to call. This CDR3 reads CASSQGWTEAFF. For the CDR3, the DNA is TGCGCCAGCAGCCAAGGTTGGACTGAAGCTTTCTTT.